Listed here are 31 T cell receptor beta chains from one sample, sequenced in a study of shared clonotypes between healthy human individuals. Generated by immunoSEQ multiplex PCR, the TCRdb table keeps only in-frame clones and is missing some. The sample has 760,000 or so clones, 95% to 97% seen once. CD45RO negativity and positive selection for CCR7 defined naive CD8 cells, a population that excluded terminally differentiated effector memory CD45RA+ cells. Sample: naive CD8+ T cells sorted from blood. Receptors were obtained from a man younger than 45 in good health.

The chain couples TRBV2 to TRBJ2-7; no reliable D call. The CDR3 runs 13 residues. The germline V gene has CDR1 SNHLY and CDR2 FYNNEI. V was trimmed by 2 bases and J by 5 bases, leaving 10 bases between them. CDR3: CASSESSSHEQYF. DNA for the CDR3: TGTGCCAGCAGTGAAAGTAGTTCCCACGAGCAGTACTTC.

V gene TRBV7-6 combines with J gene TRBJ2-7; TRBD1 is a possible D gene (6 bases). This CDR3 comprises 13 residues. Germline V gene sequence: CDR1 SGHVS, CDR2 FNYEAQ. Trimming removed 5 bases at V and 1 base at J, with 9 bases between. CDR3 loop: CASSNRDSYEQYF. For the CDR3, the DNA is TGTGCCAGCAGCAACAGGGATTCCTACGAGCAGTACTTC.

The chain couples TRBV18 to TRBJ2-7, with 8 bases fitting TRBD2. CDR1 is KGHSH and CDR2 is LQKENI in the germline V gene. The J segment lost 6 bases and the V segment lost 3 bases, leaving 10 bases of the junction unmatched. The CDR3 is 15 residues long. The CDR3 spells CASSPRAGDLLEQYF. CDR3 sequence (DNA): TGTGCCAGCTCACCCAGAGCGGGGGACCTCCTCGAGCAGTACTTC.

The DNA for the CDR3 is TGTGCCAGCAGCTTACTTTATGGCTACACCTTC. This codes for CASSLLYGYTF. The V call is TRBV5-6, the J call TRBJ1-2; no reliable D call. The CDR3 is made up of 11 amino acids. Germline CDR1 reads SGHDT; CDR2 reads YYEEEE. The germline V and J ends were trimmed by 2 bases and 5 bases, with 4 bases remaining between them.

This chain links TRBV5-6 with TRBJ2-7, with TRBD1 matching over 8 bases. J was trimmed by 1 base and V by 3 bases; bases with no gene match: 6. Germline CDR1 SGHDT, CDR2 YYEEEE. The CDR3 extends over 15 amino acids. CDR3 sequence (DNA): TGTGCCAGCAGCTCACAGGGGGTACCGTCCTACGAGCAGTACTTC. Translating it yields CASSSQGVPSYEQYF.

V usage is TRBV27 and J usage is TRBJ2-7, with D possibly matching TRBD2 (6 bases). CDR3 size: 14 residues. With 2 bases removed from V and 6 bases from J, the gap between germline ends came to 14 bases. The germline V gene encodes CDR1 MNHEY and CDR2 SMNVEV (reference sequence). CDR3 protein: CASSLRGRTLEQYF. The DNA of the CDR3 is TGTGCCAGCAGTTTACGGGGGAGGACCCTCGAGCAGTACTTC.

The chain employs TRBV6-1 and TRBJ2-7; no reliable D call. V lost 6 bases to trimming and J lost 4 bases, with 16 bases between them. CDR3 length: 14 amino acids. CDR1 MNHNS and CDR2 SASEGT come from the germline V gene. The CDR3 coding sequence is TGTGCCAGCAGCGGTAGTACCCGACCGTACGAGCAGTACTTC. Its translation: CASSGSTRPYEQYF.

V usage is TRBV25-1 and J usage is TRBJ2-2; D possibly corresponds to TRBD2 (5 bases). V was shortened by 4 bases and J by 4 bases, with 10 bases between the two germline ends. Germline values: CDR1 MGHDK, CDR2 SYGVNS. The CDR3 has 14 amino acids. CDR3 in amino acids: CASSAGSFTGELFF. In DNA, the CDR3 is TGTGCCAGCAGTGCGGGGTCTTTCACCGGGGAGCTGTTTTTT.

J is TRBJ2-1 and V is TRBV30; 9 nucleotides line up with TRBD2. There are 14 residues in the CDR3. In germline, CDR1 is GTSNPN, CDR2 SVGIG (reference sequence). V dropped 4 bases and J dropped 9; count of bases not matched to a gene: 10. The CDR3 nucleotides are TGTGCCTGGAATTTCCCTAGCGGGGATAGTGAGCAGTTCTTC. This sequence encodes CAWNFPSGDSEQFF.

V is TRBV6-1 and J is TRBJ2-7; D gene unclear. Germline V CDR1 and CDR2: MNHNS, SASEGT. V lost 2 bases and J 3 bases, leaving 11 bases between the germline ends. CDR3 length: 14 residues. CDR3 sequence: CASSEFGLFYEQYF. CDR3 bases: TGTGCCAGCAGTGAATTCGGGTTGTTCTACGAGCAGTACTTC.

The V and J genes are TRBV19 and TRBJ1-4; tentative D call: TRBD1 (6 bases). The germline CDR1 and CDR2 sequences are LNHDA and SQIVND (reference sequence). The germline V and J ends were trimmed by 6 bases and 3 bases, with 14 bases remaining between them. The length of the CDR3 is 15 residues. The CDR3 DNA is TGTGCCAGTAGGAGAGAGGGGGTTCCTAATGAAAAACTGTTTTTT. It specifies CASRREGVPNEKLFF.

This chain joins TRBV27 and TRBJ2-5; D call uncertain. This CDR3 region has 13 residues. CDR1 and CDR2 (germline): MNHEY, SMNVEV (reference sequence). Trimming shortened V by 0 bases and J by 5 bases, and 7 bases separated the two germline ends. The CDR3 DNA reads as TGTGCCAGCAGTTTATCGATTTTGGAGACCCAGTACTTC. Amino acid sequence: CASSLSILETQYF.

Here the CDR3 reads CASSLVLSGNTIYF. DNA for the CDR3: TGTGCCAGCAGCTTAGTCCTCTCTGGAAACACCATATATTTT. J is TRBJ1-3 and V is TRBV7-9; D remains unclear. CDR3 length: 14 amino acids. CDR1 is SEHNR and CDR2 is FQNEAQ in the germline V gene (reference sequence). V was shortened by 1 base and J by 0 bases, with 4 bases between the two germline ends. Full variable domain (missing parts from reference TRBV7-9 and TRBJ1-3): DTGVSQNPRHKITKRGQNVTFRCDPISEHNRLYWYRQTLGQGPEFLTYFQNEAQLEKSRLLSDRFSAERPKGSFSTLEIQRTEQGDSAMYLCASSLVLSGNTIYFGEGSWLTVV.

As concerns this clone: Other DNA sequences in the sample encode the same CDR3. The V and J genes are TRBV9 and TRBJ1-2; no firm D call. Trimming removed 4 bases at V and 8 bases at J, with 9 bases between. CDR1 SGDLS and CDR2 YYNGEE come from the germline V gene. The CDR3 is 11 amino acids. The chain's CDR3 is CASSSRTGYTF. DNA of the CDR3: TGTGCCAGCAGCTCAAGGACGGGCTACACCTTC.

This sequence joins TRBV6-6 and TRBJ1-4, with D possibly matching TRBD1 (5 bases). Germline V gene lookup returns CDR1 MNHNY and CDR2 SVGAGI (reference sequence). The CDR3 covers 16 residues. Trimming removed 0 bases from V and 8 bases from J, with 16 bases in between. The CDR3 bases are TGTGCCAGCAGTTACTCAAGGGAGAGGGGTACGGAAAAACTGTTTTTT. Translating gives CASSYSRERGTEKLFF.

The chain uses TRBV10-3 and TRBJ2-7; TRBD1 agrees at 9 bases. With 4 bases clipped from V and 3 bases from J, the junction kept 4 bases outside the gene matches. The CDR3 is 14 amino acids. Germline CDR1 ENHRY, CDR2 SYGVKD. In nucleotides, the CDR3 is TGTGCCATCAGTGTCGGGACAGGGAGCTACGAGCAGTACTTC. Translation gives CAISVGTGSYEQYF.

Written as DNA, the CDR3 is TGTGCCAGCAGCACCCTTACCCCGAGCTCTGGAAACACCATATATTTT. Protein sequence: CASSTLTPSSGNTIYF. This rearrangement joins TRBV14 to TRBJ1-3; D not certain. Germline V CDR1 and CDR2: SGHDN, FVKESK. Trimming removed 5 bases at V and 0 bases at J, with 14 bases between. The CDR3 sequence is 16 residues long.

The CDR3 region has the DNA TGTGCCAGCAGTGAACAGGAGAACTACGAGCAGTACTTC. Its protein is CASSEQENYEQYF. The gene calls are TRBV6-1 and TRBJ2-7; D gene uncertain. This CDR3 comprises 13 residues. Germline CDR1 and CDR2: MNHNS and SASEGT. The V end was cut by 2 bases, the J end by 3 bases, with 8 bases between.

J is TRBJ2-1 and V is TRBV6-5, with D uncertain. CDR3 length equals 14 residues. From germline, CDR1 is MNHEY and CDR2 SVGAGI. V was shortened by 0 bases and J by 14 bases, with 17 bases between the two germline ends. The CDR3 region is CASSYSSSKAEEFF. CDR3 coding DNA: TGTGCCAGCAGTTACTCCTCTTCAAAGGCAGAGGAGTTCTTC.

The CDR3 bases are TGTGCCAGTAGTATCGCCGGGGTCTCTGGAAACACCATATATTTT. Its protein product is CASSIAGVSGNTIYF. The chain combines TRBV19 with TRBJ1-3; D not resolved. Germline-derived CDR1 and CDR2 are LNHDA and SQIVND (reference sequence). Deletions cut 3 bases from V and 0 bases from J, with 9 bases between. This CDR3 has 15 amino acids.

The chain joins TRBV20-1 to TRBJ2-3; weak D call: TRBD2 (6 bases). Germline CDR1 is DFQATT and CDR2 is SNEGSKA (reference sequence). With 6 bases removed from V and 11 bases from J, the gap between germline ends came to 9 bases. There are 9 residues in the CDR3. The CDR3 protein is CSALRGQYF. The CDR3 coding sequence is TGCAGTGCCCTGCGGGGGCAGTATTTT.

V usage is TRBV15 and J usage is TRBJ1-5; the D is unclear. Germline V gene sequence: CDR1 LNHNV, CDR2 YYDKDF (reference sequence). V was trimmed by 1 base and J by 1 base, leaving 5 bases between them. This CDR3 spans 14 amino acids. The chain's CDR3 is CATSRGVSNQPQHF. CDR3 in DNA: TGTGCCACCAGCAGAGGCGTAAGCAATCAGCCCCAGCATTTT.

V gene TRBV29-1 combines with J gene TRBJ2-3; 12 nucleotides agree with TRBD2. Germline V lookup: CDR1 SQVTM, CDR2 ANQGSEA. This CDR3 region has 14 residues. The J segment lost 5 bases and the V segment lost 7 bases, leaving 7 bases of the junction unmatched. CDR3 DNA sequence: TGCAGCGAACAACTAGCGGGAGGTGGAGATACGCAGTATTTT. This translates into CSEQLAGGGDTQYF.

The rearrangement uses TRBV7-3 and TRBJ1-1, with D hard to call. The CDR3 sequence is 13 residues long. CDR1 is SGHTA and CDR2 is FQGTGA in the germline V gene. V was cut by 4 bases and J by 0 bases, with 6 bases left in between. The CDR3 DNA is TGTGCCAGCAGCTCTAATCTGAACACTGAAGCTTTCTTT. Amino acids: CASSSNLNTEAFF.

This chain links TRBV19 with TRBJ2-4; tentative D call: TRBD2 (7 bases). The CDR3 contains 16 residues. V lost 5 bases, J lost 2 bases, and 16 bases lay in between. The V gene's germline CDR1 is LNHDA and CDR2 SQIVND (reference sequence). The CDR3 DNA follows: TGTGCCAGTAGTGGGGAGGGGGTGAGGCCCAAAAACATTCAGTACTTC. The encoded protein is CASSGEGVRPKNIQYF.

Turning to this clone: The same CDR3 is also encoded by other DNA sequences in this sample. The chain joins TRBV27 to TRBJ2-3, with D possibly TRBD2 on 6 matching bases. The CDR3 loop spans 12 amino acids. V gave up 3 bases and J gave up 6 bases, with 7 bases separating them. Germline V gene sequence: CDR1 MNHEY, CDR2 SMNVEV (reference sequence). CDR3 DNA: TGTGCCAGCAGTTTGGGGGGTGATACGCAGTATTTT. This codes for CASSLGGDTQYF.

The genes are TRBV5-6 and TRBJ2-3; tentative D call: TRBD2 (5 bases). The CDR3 sequence is 17 residues long. The V gene's germline CDR1 is SGHDT and CDR2 YYEEEE. V was pared by 2 bases and J by 0 bases, with 16 bases between. The CDR3: CASSFGEAGISTDTQYF. In DNA form, the CDR3 reads TGTGCCAGCAGCTTCGGAGAAGCCGGGATTAGCACAGATACGCAGTATTTT.

Details on this clone: Other DNA sequences from this sample encode an identical CDR3 as well. V and J are TRBV6-5 and TRBJ2-1; no firm D call. V was pared by 0 bases and J by 3 bases, with 3 bases between. The CDR3 consists of 13 residues. Germline CDR1 MNHEY, CDR2 SVGAGI. This CDR3 reads CASSYSGYNEQFF. The CDR3 DNA sequence: TGTGCCAGCAGTTACTCAGGCTACAATGAGCAGTTCTTC.

The rearrangement uses TRBV27 and TRBJ2-7, with D tentatively TRBD1 (6 bases). This CDR3 contains 15 residues. V was clipped by 6 bases and J by 6 bases, with 21 bases between them. CDR1 MNHEY and CDR2 SMNVEV come from the germline V gene (reference sequence). The CDR3 sequence: CASRQGHTNSGEQYF. DNA for the CDR3: TGTGCCAGCAGGCAGGGACACACAAATTCGGGCGAGCAGTACTTC.

The genes are TRBV7-9 and TRBJ2-5, with 14 positions matching TRBD2. CDR1 is SEHNR, CDR2 FQNEAQ, per germline (reference sequence). The CDR3 loop spans 18 amino acids. Losses at the gene ends were 5 bases for V and 4 bases for J; bases not matched to a gene: 12. The CDR3, as DNA: TGTGCCAGCAGCCGAAGAGGGGGACTAGCGGGAGTAACAGAGACCCAGTACTTC. It translates to CASSRRGGLAGVTETQYF.

The V gene is TRBV28, the J gene TRBJ2-7, with D possibly matching TRBD2 (5 bases). The germline CDR1 and CDR2 sequences are MDHEN and SYDVKM. The CDR3 spans 13 residues. Trimming left V 5 bases short and J 6 bases short, with 14 bases between. The CDR3 sequence is CASSPGSGSEQYF. The CDR3 DNA reads as TGTGCCAGCAGTCCGGGGTCGGGGTCCGAGCAGTACTTC.